This TCR beta chain was sequenced in a study of T cell repertoires in cytomegalovirus infection. Study-level information: In public TCR beta signatures, there were indications of both CMV infection and matching HLA type.

A remark on this clonotype: Antigen: not known.

V dropped 7 bases and J dropped 6 bases, with 15 bases sitting between them. The CDR3 spans 13 residues. TCRdb re-called the reads with MiXCR, one entry per CDR3 protein. The repertoire has around 570,000 distinct CDR3 sequences, 35% to 50% of them found once; the top ten carry 48%. Study-level results: Dominant in the ex vivo response were TCR beta clonotypes restricted by HLA-C and specific for CMV.

The TCR comes from a human donor in good health (CMV status not recorded). Some clones in this sample may be carry-over from other donors' samples. The chain joins TRBV12-3 or TRBV12-4 to TRBJ2-5; possibly TRBD1 for D (5 bases). Sequenced material: cultured PBMCs, taken from culture after CMV antigen stimulation. As DNA, the CDR3 is TGTGCCAGCAACCTTGGGGCAGCGCAGACCCAGTACTTC. As protein: CASNLGAAQTQYF.